Listed here are 27 T cell receptor beta chains from one sample, sequenced in a study of shared clonotypes between healthy human individuals. TCRdb's table, derived via immunoSEQ multiplex PCR, lists solely in-frame clones and lacks some. In the table there are about 470,000 clones, about 85% of which are singletons. Material for sequencing was PBMCs. These receptors all stem from a middle-aged woman in good health. Some clones in this sample may be carry-over from other donors' samples.

The chain recombines TRBV28 with TRBJ1-1; 7 nucleotides line up with TRBD1. The CDR3 runs 15 residues. Germline lookup yields CDR1 MDHEN and CDR2 SYDVKM. Losses at the gene ends were 5 bases for V and 0 bases for J; bases not matched to a gene: 6. The CDR3 is CASSPGGGMNTEAFF. In DNA form, the CDR3 reads TGTGCCAGCAGTCCAGGGGGGGGGATGAACACTGAAGCTTTCTTT.

V is TRBV29-1 and J is TRBJ2-1; D is unresolved. The V gene lost 3 bases and the J gene lost 7 bases, with 10 bases spanning the gap. The CDR3 spans 12 residues. Looked up from germline, CDR1 is SQVTM and CDR2 is ANQGSEA. The CDR3 is CSVEGRWNEQFF. The CDR3 nucleotides are TGCAGCGTTGAGGGTCGGTGGAATGAGCAGTTCTTC.

The CDR3 protein is CASSGRYEQYF. CDR3 coding DNA: TGTGCCAGCAGTGGCCGGTACGAGCAGTACTTC. This chain connects TRBV6-5 to TRBJ2-7; no clear D. The germline gives CDR1 MNHEY, CDR2 SVGAGI. The CDR3 length is 11 residues. Trimming stripped 5 bases from V and 4 bases from J, with 6 bases between.

There are a few counts of this clone. In DNA, the CDR3 is TGTGCCAGCCGGAGATCCTTTAGCAATCAGCCCCAGCATTTT. Protein product: CASRRSFSNQPQHF. This rearrangement joins TRBV6-6 to TRBJ1-5; the D is unclear. This CDR3 is 14 amino acids long. Germline V gene sequence: CDR1 MNHNY, CDR2 SVGAGI (reference sequence). V shed 8 bases and J shed 0 bases, with 11 bases lying between them.

The chain combines TRBV7-3 with TRBJ1-2, with D possibly TRBD1 on 6 matching bases. Germline loops: CDR1 SGHTA, CDR2 FQGTGA. Between the trimmed V and J ends, which lost 3 bases and 8 bases, there was a span of 13 bases. The CDR3 contains 13 residues. CDR3 sequence: CASSFPGGAGYTF. The CDR3 coding sequence is TGTGCCAGCAGCTTCCCCGGGGGGGCCGGCTACACCTTC.

This clone appeared once. This may stem from a read error, because a much larger clone lies one nucleotide away. The gene calls are TRBV28 and TRBJ1-2; unclear D gene. From germline, CDR1 is MDHEN and CDR2 SYDVKM. The CDR3 consists of 12 residues. V was clipped by 4 bases and J by 4 bases, with 7 bases between them. CDR3 DNA sequence: TGTGCCAGCAGTTCGGACGGCTATGGCTACACCTTC. Translated, it gives CASSSDGYGYTF.

This clone has a count of ten or more. The chain recombines TRBV5-1 with TRBJ2-5, with D uncertain. Trimming stripped 3 bases from V and 3 bases from J, with 21 bases between. The CDR3 has 17 amino acids. The germline CDR1 and CDR2 sequences are SGHRS and YFSETQ. The CDR3 nucleotides read TGCGCCAGCAGCTCGGTGCCGTGGGTGGGAAGGGAAGAGACCCAGTACTTC. It encodes CASSSVPWVGREETQYF.

The V gene is TRBV19, the J gene TRBJ1-3; D is possibly TRBD1 (6 bases). Germline loops: CDR1 LNHDA, CDR2 SQIVND (reference sequence). CDR3 length equals 17 residues. With 11 bases removed from V and 2 bases from J, the gap between germline ends came to 25 bases. The CDR3 sequence: CASNPGHAISTGNTIYF. In DNA form, the CDR3 reads TGTGCCTCTAACCCGGGACACGCAATTTCGACTGGAAACACCATATATTTT. The full variable domain, in which reference TRBV19 and TRBJ1-3 provide the parts outside the CDR3, is DGGITQSPKYLFRKEGQNVTLSCEQNLNHDAMYWYRQDPGQGLRLIYYSQIVNDFQKGDIAEGYSVSREKKESFPLTVTSAQKNPTAFYLCASNPGHAISTGNTIYFGEGSWLTVV.

This clone showed up just once. This rearrangement joins TRBV11-1 to TRBJ2-7, with D possibly being TRBD1 (6 bases). V gave up 6 bases and J gave up 0 bases, with 21 bases separating them. The CDR3 is made up of 17 amino acids. The germline V gene encodes CDR1 SGHAT and CDR2 FQDESV (reference sequence). CDR3 sequence reads: CASRNRGGKDSSYEQYF. CDR3 nucleotide sequence: TGTGCCAGCAGAAATAGAGGAGGCAAGGACAGCTCCTACGAGCAGTACTTC.

The J gene is TRBJ2-1, the V gene TRBV5-4; 9 nucleotides line up with TRBD1. The CDR3 length is 15 residues. Trimming took 6 bases from V and 2 from J; bases not matched to a gene: 6. Germline V gene sequence: CDR1 SGHNT, CDR2 YYREEE (reference sequence). CDR3 region: CASTPQGATYNEQFF. CDR3 in DNA: TGTGCCAGCACGCCACAGGGGGCTACCTACAATGAGCAGTTCTTC.

The chain couples TRBV5-1 to TRBJ1-3, with D possibly being TRBD1 (6 bases). CDR1 SGHRS and CDR2 YFSETQ come from the germline V gene. The V end was cut by 4 bases, the J end by 2 bases, with 13 bases between. The CDR3 is made up of 15 amino acids. The CDR3 DNA is TGCGCCAGCAGCCCTGGTGCAGGGGCTGGAAACACCATATATTTT. The encoded protein is CASSPGAGAGNTIYF.

V is TRBV9 and J is TRBJ1-1; D may be TRBD1 (5 bases). V was pared by 0 bases and J by 4 bases, with 28 bases between. The germline V gene encodes CDR1 SGDLS and CDR2 YYNGEE. This CDR3 spans 20 amino acids. In DNA form, the CDR3 reads TGTGCCAGCAGCGTAGGTTGGGGGTCGGGGTCGAGAGTCCCCCCCACTGAAGCTTTCTTT. Its protein is CASSVGWGSGSRVPPTEAFF.

The V call is TRBV10-3, the J call TRBJ1-4, with D perhaps TRBD1 (5 bases). Per germline, CDR1 ENHRY and CDR2 SYGVKD. This CDR3 spans 16 amino acids. Deletions cut 0 bases from V and 0 bases from J, with 8 bases between. Here the CDR3 reads CAISESGDATNEKLFF. CDR3 coding DNA: TGTGCCATCAGTGAGTCAGGGGATGCAACTAATGAAAAACTGTTTTTT.

The genes are TRBV28 and TRBJ2-5; TRBD1 aligns across 7 bases. V lost 5 bases and J lost 4; bases outside the gene matches: 7. Looked up from germline, CDR1 is MDHEN and CDR2 is SYDVKM. The CDR3 contains 14 residues. CDR3 residues: CASSGGQWGETQYF. The DNA for the CDR3 is TGTGCCAGCAGTGGGGGACAGTGGGGAGAGACCCAGTACTTC.

The genes are TRBV5-5 and TRBJ2-7; D call uncertain. This CDR3 is 14 amino acids long. Germline-derived CDR1 and CDR2 are SGHKS and YYEKEE (reference sequence). V dropped 4 bases and J dropped 1 base, with 12 bases sitting between them. CDR3 protein: CASSPGGSSYEQYF. CDR3 DNA sequence: TGTGCCAGCAGCCCGGGCGGATCGTCCTACGAGCAGTACTTC.

This clone was observed a few times. The rearrangement uses TRBV5-6 and TRBJ1-4, with unresolved D. CDR3 size: 13 residues. V dropped 4 bases and J dropped 3 bases, with 7 bases sitting between them. The germline gives CDR1 SGHDT, CDR2 YYEEEE. The CDR3 loop is CASSRTANEKLFF. CDR3 in DNA: TGTGCCAGCAGCCGGACCGCTAATGAAAAACTGTTTTTT.

The rearrangement uses TRBV9 and TRBJ2-1, with 7 positions matching TRBD2. J gave up 0 bases and V 3 bases, and 6 bases lay outside the gene matches. Germline V lookup: CDR1 SGDLS, CDR2 YYNGEE. CDR3 size: 16 residues. Here the CDR3 DNA reads TGTGCCAGCAGCGCATCTAGCGGCAGCTCCTACAATGAGCAGTTCTTC. It is translated as CASSASSGSSYNEQFF.

The chain joins TRBV19 to TRBJ1-5, with a tentative D call TRBD1 (6 bases). This CDR3 spans 16 amino acids. Germline CDR1 reads LNHDA; CDR2 reads SQIVND (reference sequence). The V and J ends lost 5 bases and 2 bases respectively, with 16 bases between them. In DNA, the CDR3 is TGTGCCAGTAGTTTCCTTGGGGGGGGCGGCAATCAGCCCCAGCATTTT. Amino acids: CASSFLGGGGNQPQHF.

The rearrangement links TRBV7-8 to TRBJ2-1, with 7 bases aligning to TRBD2. The length of the CDR3 is 16 residues. With 1 base clipped from V and 4 bases from J, the junction kept 7 bases outside the gene matches. Germline loops: CDR1 SGHVS, CDR2 FQNEAQ. The CDR3 DNA sequence: TGTGCCAGCAGCTTAGTGAGAGCGGGAAAATACAATGAGCAGTTCTTC. It translates to CASSLVRAGKYNEQFF.

This chain connects TRBV30 to TRBJ2-2; no clear D. The CDR3 has 16 amino acids. Germline V CDR1 and CDR2: GTSNPN, SVGIG (reference sequence). V gave up 0 bases and J gave up 6 bases, with 17 bases separating them. CDR3 bases: TGTGCCTGGAGTGTCGGGTGGGATAGTTCCCCCGGGGAGCTGTTTTTT. Translated, it gives CAWSVGWDSSPGELFF. Full variable domain (missing parts from reference TRBV30 and TRBJ2-2): SQTIHQWPATLVQPVGSPLSLECTVEGTSNPNLYWYRQAAGRGLQLLFYSVGIGQISSEVPQNLSASRPQDRQFILSSKKLLLSDSGFYLCAWSVGWDSSPGELFFGEGSRLTVL.

V gene TRBV28 combines with J gene TRBJ2-4; 10 positions agree with TRBD1. Germline CDR1 reads MDHEN; CDR2 reads SYDVKM. CDR3 length equals 15 residues. Trimming at V came to 6 bases and at J to 1 base, leaving 3 bases not matched to a gene. CDR3 residues: CASRDRGIAKNIQYF. DNA of the CDR3: TGTGCCAGCAGGGACAGGGGGATCGCCAAAAACATTCAGTACTTC.

This sequence joins TRBV7-9 and TRBJ2-7; D not resolved. Germline V gene lookup returns CDR1 SEHNR and CDR2 FQNEAQ (reference sequence). The CDR3 is made up of 13 amino acids. V was clipped by 5 bases and J by 4 bases, with 12 bases between them. Written as DNA, the CDR3 is TGTGCCAGCAGCAATACAGCCCGTTACGAGCAGTACTTC. Residues: CASSNTARYEQYF.

The chain recombines TRBV6-5 with TRBJ1-3; D is unresolved. The V gene's germline CDR1 is MNHEY and CDR2 SVGAGI. The CDR3 runs 15 residues. Deletions cut 6 bases from V and 0 bases from J, with 12 bases between. This CDR3 is CASSPGRSSGNTIYF. The CDR3 DNA reads as TGTGCCAGCAGCCCCGGACGGAGCTCTGGAAACACCATATATTTT.

This clone was found once. V usage is TRBV29-1 and J usage is TRBJ2-1; D is possibly TRBD1 (6 bases). In germline, CDR1 is SQVTM, CDR2 ANQGSEA. The CDR3 runs 16 residues. V lost 0 bases and J 6 bases, leaving 18 bases between the germline ends. Here the CDR3 reads CSVEDPIGRTVNEQFF. CDR3 DNA sequence: TGCAGCGTTGAAGATCCCATCGGTCGGACAGTCAATGAGCAGTTCTTC.

The genes are TRBV6-1 and TRBJ2-7; possibly TRBD2 for D (6 bases). The CDR3 loop spans 16 amino acids. CDR1 and CDR2 from the germline V gene are MNHNS and SASEGT. Trimming shortened V by 4 bases and J by 5 bases, and 21 bases separated the two germline ends. CDR3 residues: CASSGHGGMGFDEQYF. The CDR3 region has the DNA TGTGCCAGCAGTGGACACGGGGGAATGGGTTTCGACGAGCAGTACTTC.

This clone has a single count. Different DNA sequences within this sample yield the same CDR3. The V call is TRBV10-3, the J call TRBJ2-5; D is perhaps TRBD2 (6 bases). The CDR3 length is 13 residues. V shed 6 bases and J shed 4 bases, with 12 bases lying between them. Germline V gene lookup returns CDR1 ENHRY and CDR2 SYGVKD. The CDR3 reads CAIRSGTGETQYF. CDR3 bases: TGTGCCATCAGGTCGGGGACTGGAGAGACCCAGTACTTC.

The rearrangement uses TRBV6-6 and TRBJ2-4; no definite D call. V lost 2 bases and J 1 base, leaving 3 bases between the germline ends. Per the germline V gene, CDR1 is MNHNY and CDR2 is SVGAGI (reference sequence). This CDR3 contains 13 residues. The CDR3 nucleotides read TGTGCCAGCAGTTACGCTGCCAAAAACATTCAGTACTTC. Its protein product is CASSYAAKNIQYF.